This T cell receptor (beta chain) is from a study of blood T cell repertoires in COVID-19. Background on the study: Samples taken during acute and convalescent COVID-19 were collected in the United States, Italy and Spain. Sources were T cells, B-cell-depleted T cells, or PBMCs; the material itself was cDNA or gDNA.

As originally analysed: Amplifying reference gene primers gave estimates of nucleated cell counts. Sequencing used immunoSEQ multiplex PCR; TCRdb keeps in-frame clones, though not all of them. Clonal size and the V and J genes are those of that table, whereas D and trimming came from the DNA. The table includes around 84,000 clones, approximately 80% detected once. Sequenced sample: peripheral blood. The receptor's source is a woman between 40 and 55 years old with active or convalescent COVID-19.

CDR3 amino acids: CASSFNSRNTEAFF. CDR3 bases: TGTGCCAGCAGCTTCAATTCGCGGAACACTGAAGCTTTCTTT. The chain uses TRBV11-1 and TRBJ1-1, with unresolved D. The length of the CDR3 is 14 residues. Germline CDR1 is SGHAT and CDR2 is FQDESV (reference sequence). V gave up 3 bases and J gave up 1 base, with 9 bases separating them.